The present T cell receptor beta chain was sequenced within a study of radiation and T cells in renal cell carcinoma (dated by TCRdb to 2020 to 2021). Regarding the complete study: In total, 50 or so samples underwent TCR beta sequencing: approximately 26 tumors plus 27 peripheral blood samples. The final blood draw took place at 4 weeks after radiation, the same time as nephrectomy. Across all 53 samples, 4,016,671 unique CDR3 nucleotide sequences, encoding approximately 2.5 million unique CDR3 amino acid sequences, were identified. General findings and caveats noted by the study authors: In blood, the top tumor clonotypes increased from baseline to 2 weeks after radiation and then shrank by 4 weeks, which suggests a temporary expansion of tumor-resident clones. Effects of radiation dose or scheduling on the TCR repertoire could not be addressed with the single-armed trial design. Because pretreatment tumor biopsies were not available, the baseline intratumoral presence of clonotypes could not be determined. Blood repertoire dynamics were not followed beyond 4 weeks after treatment.

The immunoSEQ kit was used, according to the manufacturer's recommendations, to generate TCR beta libraries from genomic DNA. For library preparation, a first multiplex PCR was performed with proprietary primers, followed by a second PCR in which unique barcodes were added, and bead cleanups were performed after each round. Each sample batch included a kit-provided positive control reaction and a negative control reaction. The final libraries were assessed on an Agilent 4200 TapeStation D1000 ScreenTape, pooled by volume, and quantified by qPCR. Sequencing ran on an Illumina NextSeq500 with a MidOutput 150-cycle cartridge, using 156 Read1 and 15 Index1 cycles with kit custom primers. The pooled library was loaded at 0.95 to 1 pM, with a roughly 20% PhiX control spiked in. The paper's processing steps were these. Vendor-processed data were analyzed in R, and a clonotype was defined as all T cells sharing the same CDR3 nucleotide sequence. For clone abundance analyses, frequencies were normalized to the 10,000 most abundant clones per sample. Public T cell clones, averaging fewer than five per sample, were removed before analysis. A difference in abundance of at least 32-fold between compartments was used to define tumor-enriched and baseline blood-enriched clonotypes. Clonotypes expanded or contracted between blood time points were identified with a beta-binomial differential abundance model. Tumor-blood repertoire similarity was measured with the Baroni-Urbani and Buser coefficient, and group comparisons used two-tailed Wilcoxon tests in R. This is the immuneACCESS table as TCRdb keeps it, with only in-frame sequences that have V and J called. A part of the clones is gone; compared with another copy, unresolved V genes explain less than half, and the rest is unexplained. That table is the source of V, J and clone size, and D and trimming were worked out from the DNA. Present in this sample are around 100,000 clones, 65% to 90% of which were seen just once. Clones ranked in the top ten supply approximately 6.9% of the sample.

Note on this clone: Its binding antigen is unknown. Base qualities are not provided; no much larger clone lies one nucleotide away.

Relative to germline, V is missing 6 bases and J is missing 10 bases, with 13 bases of the junction outside any gene match. The germline V gene provides CDR1 MGHRA and CDR2 YSYEKL. Including cysteine and phenylalanine, the CDR3 has 15 amino acids. The kept DNA is CDR3 alone, 45 bases in frame from the first base. The sample's time point label, decoded: blood 4 weeks post-SBRT, at nephrectomy. The sample's treatment or condition label is to be understood as: 15 Gy SBRT to primary tumor, nephrectomy 4 weeks later. Samples were obtained from a clinical trial, in which 15 Gy stereotactic body radiation therapy was delivered to primary renal cell carcinomas and nephrectomy was performed 4 weeks later. To track tumor-enriched clonotypes, serial peripheral blood was sampled from radiation-treated patients at baseline and at 2 weeks and 4 weeks after SBRT. Every patient had renal cell carcinoma of clear cell pathology. Genomic DNA for TCR sequencing was prepared using the QIAamp DNA Blood Mini Kit (Qiagen). The analyses included only samples that passed all quality control checks.

The chain is encoded by TRBV4-1 joined to TRBJ2-2; TRBD1 fits 8 bases in the junction. This sequence originates from a man between 60 and 75 years old with renal cell carcinoma. The input for sequencing was blood, taken from a patient whose treatment included radiotherapy and nephrectomy. The nucleotides read TGCGCCAGCAGAATTCGACAGGGGATTACCACGGAGCTGTTTTTT. The translation is CASRIRQGITTELFF.